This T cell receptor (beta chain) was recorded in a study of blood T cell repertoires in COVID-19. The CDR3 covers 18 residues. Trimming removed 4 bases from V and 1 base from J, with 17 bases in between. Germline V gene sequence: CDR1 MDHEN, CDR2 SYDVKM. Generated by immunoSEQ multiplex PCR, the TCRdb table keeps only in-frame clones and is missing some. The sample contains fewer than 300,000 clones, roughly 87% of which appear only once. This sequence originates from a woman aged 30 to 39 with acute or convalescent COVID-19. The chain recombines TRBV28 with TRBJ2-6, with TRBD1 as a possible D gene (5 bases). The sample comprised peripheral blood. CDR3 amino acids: CASSSTMGLRSGANVLTF. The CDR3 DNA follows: TGTGCCAGCAGTTCCACAATGGGGCTACGATCTGGGGCCAACGTCCTGACTTTC.